This T cell receptor beta chain derives from a study of shared clonotypes between healthy human individuals. This clone was counted once. Its antigen is still unknown. Repertoires were generated with immunoSEQ multiplex PCR, while TCRdb's copy carries only in-frame clones and drops some. The top ten clones hold over 0.12% of a sample with millions of clones, around 94% of them seen once. The germline V gene has CDR1 MDHEN and CDR2 SYDVKM. V shed 5 bases and J 6 bases; nucleotides not matched to a gene: 9. The CDR3 totals 16 residues. Negatively enriched CD4+ T cells were divided by CD45RA into naive and memory. Notes on the study in general: Naive subsets generally exceeded memory subsets in estimated richness. Sorted-subset samples were not fully sequenced, rarefaction indicated.

This clonotype originated in a man younger than 30 in good health. The sample was naive CD4+ T cells sorted from blood. Stated subset: CD45RA+ positively selected. This chain uses TRBV28 with TRBJ1-5; 11 bases are shared with TRBD1. CDR3 sequence reads: CASSPPDRGQGQPQHF. The DNA for the CDR3 is TGTGCCAGCAGTCCCCCGGACAGGGGGCAAGGTCAGCCCCAGCATTTT.